This is a list of T cell receptor beta chains from one sample in a study of blood T cell repertoires in COVID-19. Measured with immunoSEQ multiplex PCR; TCRdb has only the in-frame clones, and not every one. This sample has over 15,000 clones; 86% occur once, and the top ten carry around 17%. The specimen was peripheral blood. Receptors were obtained from a human donor with active COVID-19. The donor label of this sample is uncertain. Both conserved end residues are part of each CDR3. D genes are given only for firm matches. Clone size is given for some rows only: seen once, a few or many times, or a class if the clone is expanded.

j_call | v_call | d_call | clone_size | cdr3_aa | cdr3_nt
TRBJ1-1 | TRBV5-1 | TRBD1 | . | CASSMGQQASEAFF | TGCGCCAGCAGCATGGGACAGCAGGCATCCGAAGCTTTCTTT
TRBJ1-4 | TRBV5-8 | TRBD1 | once | CASSLPGGAGAREKLFF | TGTGCCAGCAGCTTGCCAGGGGGCGCCGGGGCTCGTGAAAAACTGTTTTTT
TRBJ2-1 | TRBV7-7 | . | . | CASSLVITEQFF | TGTGCTAGCAGCTTAGTTATTACAGAGCAGTTCTTC
TRBJ1-6 | TRBV5-4 | . | . | CASSLSQLRQRNSPLHF | TGTGCCAGCAGCCTCTCCCAACTGAGACAGAGGAATTCACCCCTCCACTTT
TRBJ2-1 | TRBV6-4 | . | . | CASSLYGVSYNEQFF | TGTGCCAGCAGTTTGTACGGGGTGTCCTACAATGAGCAGTTCTTC
TRBJ1-1 | TRBV5-1 | . | . | CASSLAGRSSAFF | TGCGCCAGCAGCTTGGCCGGGAGGTCCTCAGCTTTCTTT
TRBJ2-6 | TRBV27 | . | . | CASSLSISPVSGANVLTF | TGTGCCAGCAGTTTATCTATCTCTCCAGTATCTGGGGCCAACGTCCTGACTTTC
TRBJ1-1 | TRBV28 | . | once | CASRNTEAFF | TGTGCCAGTCGTAACACTGAAGCTTTCTTT
TRBJ2-3 | TRBV14 | . | . | CASSQERGNSPRGTDTQYF | TGTGCCAGCAGCCAAGAAAGAGGGAACAGTCCACGTGGCACAGATACGCAGTATTTT
TRBJ1-4 | TRBV19 | . | . | CASRVRGISTNEKLFF | TGTGCCAGTAGGGTAAGGGGCATCTCAACTAATGAAAAACTGTTTTTT
TRBJ1-3 | TRBV9 | . | . | CASSVGGVAGNTIYF | TGTGCCAGCAGCGTTGGGGGGGTGGCTGGAAACACCATATATTTT
TRBJ1-2 | TRBV19 | TRBD1 | . | CASNRQGMVYGYTF | TGTGCCAGTAACCGACAGGGAATGGTTTATGGCTACACCTTC
TRBJ2-2 | TRBV19 | TRBD1 | few | CASRRDRLNTGELFF | TGTGCCAGTCGCCGGGACAGGTTAAACACCGGGGAGCTGTTTTTT
TRBJ2-2 | TRBV4-2 | . | . | CASSQDATRRLNTGELFF | TGTGCCAGCAGCCAAGACGCTACTAGAAGGCTGAACACCGGGGAGCTGTTTTTT
TRBJ1-6 | TRBV5-1 | TRBD1 | . | CASSLRDRNNSPLHF | TGCGCCAGCAGCCTCAGGGACAGAAATAATTCACCCCTCCACTTT
TRBJ1-1 | TRBV6-6 | TRBD1 | . | CASDRANTEAFF | TGTGCCAGCGACAGGGCCAACACTGAAGCTTTCTTT
TRBJ1-4 | TRBV7-9 | . | . | CASRGGRTNEKLFF | TGTGCCAGCAGGGGAGGACGGACTAATGAAAAACTGTTTTTT
TRBJ1-1 | TRBV19 | . | . | CASSPLDLGTEAFF | TGTGCCAGTAGTCCCCTCGACCTAGGCACTGAAGCTTTCTTT
TRBJ1-1 | TRBV10-3 | TRBD1 | . | CAINRDRVTEAFF | TGTGCCATTAACCGGGACAGGGTAACTGAAGCTTTCTTT
TRBJ1-1 | TRBV19 | . | . | CASSIGPGVDTEAFF | TGTGCCAGTAGTATTGGCCCGGGAGTGGACACTGAAGCTTTCTTT
TRBJ2-7 | TRBV6-1 | . | few | CASSESWGGTYEQYF | TGTGCCAGCAGTGAAAGTTGGGGCGGAACCTACGAGCAGTACTTC
TRBJ1-1 | TRBV7-6 | . | . | CASSPLRAPNTEAFF | TGTGCCAGCAGCCCGCTGCGGGCCCCGAACACTGAAGCTTTCTTT